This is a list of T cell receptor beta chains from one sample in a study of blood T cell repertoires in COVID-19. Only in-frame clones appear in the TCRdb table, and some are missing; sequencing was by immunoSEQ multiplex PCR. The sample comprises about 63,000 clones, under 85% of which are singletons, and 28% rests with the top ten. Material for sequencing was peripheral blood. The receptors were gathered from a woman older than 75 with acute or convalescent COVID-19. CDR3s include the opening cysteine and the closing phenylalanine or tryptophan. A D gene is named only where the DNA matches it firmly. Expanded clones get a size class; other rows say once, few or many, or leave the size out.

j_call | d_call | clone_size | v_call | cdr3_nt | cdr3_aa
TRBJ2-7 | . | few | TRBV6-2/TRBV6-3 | TGTGCCAGCAGTCCAGTATCCTACGAGCAGTACTTC | CASSPVSYEQYF
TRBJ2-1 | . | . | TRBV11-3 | TGTGCCAGCAGCTTAAATAGCGTCAATGAGCAGTTCTTC | CASSLNSVNEQFF
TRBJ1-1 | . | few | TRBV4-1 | TGCGCCAGCAGCTTGACCGGGAGTACCATGAACACTGAAGCTTTCTTT | CASSLTGSTMNTEAFF
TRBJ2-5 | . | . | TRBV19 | TGTGCCAGTAGTGCGGGACCTCAAGAGACCCAGTACTTC | CASSAGPQETQYF
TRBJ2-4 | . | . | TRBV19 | TGTGCCAGTAGTCCCCCCCCAAGAGGAAACATTCAGTACTTC | CASSPPPRGNIQYF
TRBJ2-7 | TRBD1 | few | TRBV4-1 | TGCGCCAGCAGCCGGTCTTACATTAGACAGGGGGGATCCTACGAGCAGTACTTC | CASSRSYIRQGGSYEQYF
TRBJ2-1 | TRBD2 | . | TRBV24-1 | TGTGCCACCAGCGGACTAGCGGGCTACAATGAGCAGTTCTTC | CATSGLAGYNEQFF
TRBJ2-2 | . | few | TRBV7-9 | TGTGCCAGCAGCTTCCTGGGGACTGGGACCGGGGAGCTGTTTTTT | CASSFLGTGTGELFF
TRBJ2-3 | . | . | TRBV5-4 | TGTGCCAGCAGCTTGGGGGTAGCAGCTAGCACAGATACGCAGTATTTT | CASSLGVAASTDTQYF
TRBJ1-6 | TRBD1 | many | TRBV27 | TGTGCCAGCAGGACAGGGGGCCTGAATAATTCACCCCTCCACTTT | CASRTGGLNNSPLHF
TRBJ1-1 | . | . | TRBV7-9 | TGTGCCAGCAGCTTAGGAGAGAACACTGAAGCTTTCTTT | CASSLGENTEAFF
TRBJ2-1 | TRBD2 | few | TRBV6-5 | TGTGCCAGCAGCCCCGGGACTAGCGGGAACAATGAGCAGTTCTTC | CASSPGTSGNNEQFF
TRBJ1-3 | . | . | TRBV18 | TGTGCCAGCTCACCACCAACAGGGCCTGGAAACACCATATATTTT | CASSPPTGPGNTIYF
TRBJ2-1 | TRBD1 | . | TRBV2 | TGTGCCAGTGACAGGGGGCAGCCTAACAATGAGCAGTTCTTC | CASDRGQPNNEQFF
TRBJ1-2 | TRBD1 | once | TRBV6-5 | TGTGCCAGCAGGGCGACAGGGTTCGGGTCCTATGGCTACACCTTC | CASRATGFGSYGYTF
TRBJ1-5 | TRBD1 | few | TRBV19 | TGTGCCAGTAGTATTGGGACAGGGGGCCGGAGCAATCAGCCCCAGCATTTT | CASSIGTGGRSNQPQHF
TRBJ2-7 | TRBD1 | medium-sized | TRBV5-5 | TGTGCCAGCAGCTTGAACAGGGGGCGCGAGCAGTACTTC | CASSLNRGREQYF
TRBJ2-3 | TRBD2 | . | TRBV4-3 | TGCGCCAGCAGCCAAGTCGGGGGGAGCACAGATACGCAGTATTTT | CASSQVGGSTDTQYF
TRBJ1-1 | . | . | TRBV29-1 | TGCAGCGTTGCAGTCAATGCTAACACTGAAGCTTTCTTT | CSVAVNANTEAFF
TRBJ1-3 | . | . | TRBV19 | TGTGCCAGTACGGGGAAGCAGGGAAACACCATATATTTT | CASTGKQGNTIYF
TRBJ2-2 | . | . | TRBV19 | TGTGCCAGTACGCCTGCAGGGACCGGGGAGCTGTTTTTT | CASTPAGTGELFF
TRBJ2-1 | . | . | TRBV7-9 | TGTGCCAGCAGCCCCCAGACTAGTCCCTACAATGAGCAGTTCTTC | CASSPQTSPYNEQFF
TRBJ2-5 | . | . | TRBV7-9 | TGTGCCAGCAACTTACGAGAGACCCAGTACTTC | CASNLRETQYF
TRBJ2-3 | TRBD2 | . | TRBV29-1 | TGCAGCGAATCGGGACTAGCGGGAGATACGCAGTATTTT | CSESGLAGDTQYF
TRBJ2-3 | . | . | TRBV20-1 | TGCAGTGCTAGAGGCGTAGATACGCAGTATTTT | CSARGVDTQYF
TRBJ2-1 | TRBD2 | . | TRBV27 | TGTGCCAGCAGCTCTCCCGCGGGAGGAGGGGGGGGTGAGCAGTTCTTC | CASSSPAGGGGGEQFF
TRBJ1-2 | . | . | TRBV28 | TGTGCCAGCAGCCAGACAGGCAACTATGGCTACACCTTC | CASSQTGNYGYTF
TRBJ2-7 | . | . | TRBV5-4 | TGTGCCAGCAGCCAGGACAGTTACGAGCAGTACTTC | CASSQDSYEQYF
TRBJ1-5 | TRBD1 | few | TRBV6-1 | TGTGCCAGCAGTGACCCACAGGGGGCTGGCAATCAGCCCCAGCATTTT | CASSDPQGAGNQPQHF
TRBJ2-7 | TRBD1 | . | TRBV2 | TGTGCCAGCAACAGGGACAGCTACGAGCAGTACTTC | CASNRDSYEQYF
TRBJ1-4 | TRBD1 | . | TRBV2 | TGTGCCAGGGGGACAGTCGGAGAAAAACTGTTTTTT | CARGTVGEKLFF
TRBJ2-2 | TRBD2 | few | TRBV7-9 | TGTGCCAGCGGGAGGGCGAACACCGGGGAGCTGTTTTTT | CASGRANTGELFF
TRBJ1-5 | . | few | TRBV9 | TGTGCCAGCAGCTCCACGGGTGAGGCTCAGCCCCAGCATTTT | CASSSTGEAQPQHF
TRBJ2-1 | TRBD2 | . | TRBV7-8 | TGTGCCAGCAGCTTAGTTGCGGGAGCGCACAATGAGCAGTTCTTC | CASSLVAGAHNEQFF
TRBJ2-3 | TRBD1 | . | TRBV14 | TGTGCCAGCAGCCTCGGGACAGGCGGCACAGATACGCAGTATTTT | CASSLGTGGTDTQYF
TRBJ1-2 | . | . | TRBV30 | TGTGCCTGGAGTGGGGGCATCAACTATGGCTACACCTTC | CAWSGGINYGYTF
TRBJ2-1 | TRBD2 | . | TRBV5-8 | TGTGCCAGCAGCCCCGGGGTAGCGGGAGTAGGCGATGAGCAGTTCTTC | CASSPGVAGVGDEQFF
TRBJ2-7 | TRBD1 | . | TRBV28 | TGTGCCAGCAGTTTCGTAATCTCGTGGACAGGGGTTACCTACGAGCAGTACTTC | CASSFVISWTGVTYEQYF
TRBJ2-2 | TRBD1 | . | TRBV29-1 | TGCAGCGCCCGACAGGGGACCACCGGGGAGCTGTTTTTT | CSARQGTTGELFF
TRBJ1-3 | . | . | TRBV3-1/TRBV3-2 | TGTGCCAGCAGCCAGGATACTACAGGGAACTCTGGAAACACCATATATTTT | CASSQDTTGNSGNTIYF
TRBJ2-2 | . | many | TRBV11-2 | TGTGCCAGCAGCTTAATCGGGGGCACCGGGGAGCTGTTTTTT | CASSLIGGTGELFF
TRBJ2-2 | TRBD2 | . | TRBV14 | TGTGCCAGCAGCCATCGAAGGCGGGAGGGAAACACCGGGGAGCTGTTTTTT | CASSHRRREGNTGELFF
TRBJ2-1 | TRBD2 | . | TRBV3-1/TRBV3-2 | TGTGCCAGCAGCCAAGATACTAGCGGGAGAGACAATGAGCAGTTCTTC | CASSQDTSGRDNEQFF
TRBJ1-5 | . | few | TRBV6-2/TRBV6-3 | TGTGCCAGCAGTTCCCCCCTCGGGGGTTATAGCAATCAGCCCCAGCATTTT | CASSSPLGGYSNQPQHF
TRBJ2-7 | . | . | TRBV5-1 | TGCGCCAGCAGCTTGGACGGGAGCACCGCCTACGAGCAGTACTTC | CASSLDGSTAYEQYF
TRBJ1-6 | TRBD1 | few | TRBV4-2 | TGTGCCAGCAGCCCGGGACAGCTCTATAATTCACCCCTCCACTTT | CASSPGQLYNSPLHF
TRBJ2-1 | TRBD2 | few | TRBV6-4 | TGTGCCAGCAGTGAAACGGCGGGGGGGTACAATGAGCAGTTCTTC | CASSETAGGYNEQFF
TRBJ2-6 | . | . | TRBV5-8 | TGTGCCAGCAGCTTGGAGCTCTCTGGGGCCAACGTCCTGACTTTC | CASSLELSGANVLTF
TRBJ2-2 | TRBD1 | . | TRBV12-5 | TGTGCTAGTGGTTTGGCCCTCGACAGGGGGCCGAGCACCGGGGAGCTGTTTTTT | CASGLALDRGPSTGELFF
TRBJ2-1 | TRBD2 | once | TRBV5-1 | TGCGCCAGCAGCTGGAACGTAGCGGGAGGGACCTACAATGAGCAGTTCTTC | CASSWNVAGGTYNEQFF
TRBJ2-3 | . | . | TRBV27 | TGTGCCAGCCACAGCCAGGCCATGACGCAGTATTTT | CASHSQAMTQYF
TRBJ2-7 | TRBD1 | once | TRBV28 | TGTGCCAGCAGCCTTCGGACAGGGGACACCTACGAGCAGTACTTC | CASSLRTGDTYEQYF
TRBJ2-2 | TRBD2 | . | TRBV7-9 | TGTGCCAGCAGTGATGGGAGGGGCACCGGGGAGCTGTTTTTT | CASSDGRGTGELFF